A single sample gave rise to the 29 T cell receptor beta chains below, sequenced in a study of neurological immune-mediated disorders. One entry per CDR3 protein results from TCRdb running MiXCR on the 5' RACE reads. Of 77,000 or so distinct CDR3 sequences in the sample, about 9.4% were seen once. The sequenced sample was PBMCs. These TCRs come from a man between 50 and 59 years old in good health.

This clonotype has at least ten counts. V usage is TRBV7-9 and J usage is TRBJ1-1; 7 bases fit TRBD1. There are 11 residues in the CDR3. The J segment lost 11 bases and the V segment lost 4 bases, leaving 4 bases of the junction unmatched. Germline V gene data show CDR1 as SEHNR and CDR2 as FQNEAQ (reference sequence). The CDR3 region is CASSSGTVAFF. The CDR3 region has the DNA TGTGCCAGCAGCTCCGGGACAGTGGCTTTCTTT.

This clonotype appeared many times. The genes are TRBV27 and TRBJ2-3, with 9 nucleotides matching TRBD1. Trimming at V came to 3 bases and at J to 1 base, leaving 8 bases not matched to a gene. The CDR3 spans 17 residues. The germline V gene has CDR1 MNHEY and CDR2 SMNVEV (reference sequence). In DNA, the CDR3 is TGTGCCAGCAGTTTCCACAGGGGGCTTAGCGGCACAGATACGCAGTATTTT. It is translated as CASSFHRGLSGTDTQYF.

This clonotype showed up many times. V usage is TRBV7-9 and J usage is TRBJ2-5, with D perhaps being TRBD1 or TRBD2 (5 bases each). The ends were cut back, 5 bases at V and 1 base at J, with 11 bases in the middle. CDR3 size: 14 residues. The V gene's germline CDR1 is SEHNR and CDR2 FQNEAQ (reference sequence). The CDR3 DNA reads as TGTGCCAGCAGCCCTCTTGGGGGCCAAGAGACCCAGTACTTC. Its protein product is CASSPLGGQETQYF.

This clonotype showed up just a few times. This chain links TRBV6-6 with TRBJ2-1, with 9 bases that match TRBD2. V trimming: 3 bases; J trimming: 1 base; junction bases outside the gene matches: 13. The CDR3 extends over 19 amino acids. Germline-derived CDR1 and CDR2 are MNHNY and SVGAGI (reference sequence). CDR3 loop: CASSYDIAGVVASYNEQFF. The CDR3, as DNA: TGTGCCAGCAGTTATGATATAGCGGGAGTGGTAGCGTCCTACAATGAGCAGTTCTTC.

In this sample, this clonotype turned up many times. Written as DNA, the CDR3 is TGCGCCAGCAGCTTGGAGGGAGGTGTCCAAGAGACCCAGTACTTC. Translated: CASSLEGGVQETQYF. This chain links TRBV5-1 with TRBJ2-5; maybe TRBD2 (6 bases). The length of the CDR3 is 15 residues. V shed 0 bases and J shed 1 base, with 10 bases lying between them. Germline V lookup: CDR1 SGHRS, CDR2 YFSETQ.

This clonotype was seen ten or more times. This chain connects TRBV11-1 to TRBJ2-1; D remains ambiguous. The CDR3 consists of 15 residues. Germline V gene data show CDR1 as SGHAT and CDR2 as FQDESV (reference sequence). Trimming cost V 0 bases and J 10 bases, with 16 bases left between them. The CDR3 loop is CASSLAPALYGEQFF. DNA of the CDR3: TGTGCCAGCAGCTTAGCCCCCGCCCTCTACGGAGAGCAGTTCTTC.

This clonotype is medium-sized within its sample. The rearrangement links TRBV20-1 to TRBJ1-6, with D unclear. CDR3 length: 13 amino acids. Germline CDR1 DFQATT, CDR2 SNEGSKA (reference sequence). The V end lost 6 bases, the J end lost 9 bases, and 15 bases lay between the germline ends. The CDR3, as DNA: TGCAGTGCGTTGACCTCTGATGCTTCACCCCTCCACTTT. Residues: CSALTSDASPLHF.

This clonotype was seen at least ten times. The chain recombines TRBV5-1 with TRBJ1-2; perhaps TRBD1 as D (6 bases). The V end lost 0 bases, the J end lost 8 bases, and 11 bases lay between the germline ends. Germline V CDR1 and CDR2: SGHRS, YFSETQ. This CDR3 is built from 13 residues. The CDR3 DNA follows: TGCGCCAGCAGCTTGGAGGACAGTTCCGGCTACACCTTC. This encodes CASSLEDSSGYTF. Complete variable domain (other parts from reference TRBV5-1 and TRBJ1-2): KAGVTQTPRYLIKTRGQQVTLSCSPISGHRSVSWYQQTPGQGLQFLFEYFSETQRNKGNFPGRFSGRQFSNSRSEMNVSTLELGDSALYLCASSLEDSSGYTFGSGTRLTVV.

The rearrangement joins TRBV4-3 to TRBJ2-7; D remains ambiguous. This CDR3 has 14 amino acids. Trimming removed 1 base at V and 3 bases at J, with 10 bases between. The germline V gene has CDR1 LGHNA and CDR2 YSLEER. The CDR3 region is CASSQAPGGYEQYF. CDR3 coding DNA: TGCGCCAGCAGCCAAGCCCCCGGTGGCTACGAGCAGTACTTC.

This clonotype was seen many times. The chain combines TRBV7-2 with TRBJ2-5, with 7 bases fitting TRBD2. This CDR3 contains 15 residues. CDR1 is SGHTA, CDR2 FQGNSA, per germline. V was clipped by 3 bases and J by 5 bases; unmatched bases: 9. The CDR3 DNA is TGTGCCAGCAGCTTCAGCGGGGTTCGCGAGGAGACCCAGTACTTC. It codes for CASSFSGVREETQYF.

The rearrangement links TRBV2 to TRBJ2-7; 8 nucleotides agree with TRBD1. Germline values: CDR1 SNHLY, CDR2 FYNNEI. V lost 5 bases to trimming and J lost 3 bases; unmatched junction nucleotides: 9. The length of the CDR3 is 15 residues. Here the CDR3 DNA reads TGTGCCAGCAGTATCCGACAGGGGTTGGTCTACGAGCAGTACTTC. Its protein is CASSIRQGLVYEQYF. The full variable domain, in which reference TRBV2 and TRBJ2-7 provide the parts outside the CDR3, is EPEVTQTPSHQVTQMGQEVILRCVPISNHLYFYWYRQILGQKVEFLVSFYNNEISEKSEIFDDQFSVERPDGSNFTLKIRSTKLEDSAMYFCASSIRQGLVYEQYFGPGTRLTVT.

The table lists this clonotype with many counts. The chain has TRBV12-3 or TRBV12-4 and TRBJ1-2, with D possibly matching TRBD1 (6 bases). V shed 3 bases and J shed 1 base, with 15 bases lying between them. The CDR3 sequence is 16 residues long. The CDR3 coding sequence is TGTGCCAGCAGTTTGGATCAGGGGCCCGTTAACTATGGCTACACCTTC. This codes for CASSLDQGPVNYGYTF.

This clonotype has at least ten counts. The J gene is TRBJ2-1, the V gene TRBV5-1; tentatively, D is TRBD1 or TRBD2 (6 bases each). This CDR3 is 15 amino acids long. Germline assignment: CDR1 SGHRS and CDR2 YFSETQ. Trimming pared 0 bases from V and 8 bases from J, leaving 15 bases between. CDR3 DNA sequence: TGCGCCAGCAGCTTGGCCGGGGGCCTCAGGCATGAGCAGTTCTTC. It translates to CASSLAGGLRHEQFF.

This clonotype was recorded at least ten times. V gene TRBV3-1 combines with J gene TRBJ2-3, with 11 nucleotides matching TRBD2. CDR3 length equals 16 residues. Germline V gene sequence: CDR1 LGHDT, CDR2 YNNKEL (reference sequence). The J segment lost 4 bases and the V segment lost 4 bases, leaving 7 bases of the junction unmatched. CDR3 DNA: TGTGCCAGCAGCCTATTAGCGGGGGGGCTTTCAGATACGCAGTATTTT. This codes for CASSLLAGGLSDTQYF.

The chain is built from TRBV29-1 and TRBJ2-1, with D tentatively TRBD1 or TRBD2 (5 bases each). Trimming pared 3 bases from V and 10 bases from J, leaving 13 bases between. CDR3 size: 12 residues. Germline V gene sequence: CDR1 SQVTM, CDR2 ANQGSEA. This CDR3 reads CSVELGRQEQFF. The CDR3 DNA follows: TGCAGCGTTGAGTTGGGACGGCAAGAGCAGTTCTTC.

This clonotype was observed many times. The chain carries TRBV3-1 and TRBJ2-2, with TRBD2 matching over 13 bases. V was clipped by 4 bases and J by 4 bases; unmatched bases: 3. The germline CDR1 and CDR2 sequences are LGHDT and YNNKEL (reference sequence). The CDR3 runs to 16 residues. The CDR3 is CASSRGLAGRTGELFF. In DNA form, the CDR3 reads TGTGCCAGCAGCCGGGGACTAGCGGGGCGCACCGGGGAGCTGTTTTTT.

The table lists this clonotype with many counts. V is TRBV7-2 and J is TRBJ2-7; a possible D gene is TRBD1 (6 bases). This CDR3 region has 14 residues. The germline V gene encodes CDR1 SGHTA and CDR2 FQGNSA. The V end lost 0 bases, the J end lost 4 bases, and 10 bases lay between the germline ends. The CDR3: CASSLARGLYEQYF. In DNA form, the CDR3 reads TGTGCCAGCAGCTTAGCCAGGGGTCTATACGAGCAGTACTTC.

This clonotype has a count of ten or more. The chain recombines TRBV7-9 with TRBJ1-4; D unresolved. Germline V lookup: CDR1 SEHNR, CDR2 FQNEAQ (reference sequence). V was pared by 10 bases and J by 8 bases, with 8 bases between. This CDR3 is built from 10 residues. The CDR3 DNA is TGTGCCACCCCCACCGAAAAACTGTTTTTT. It codes for CATPTEKLFF. The full variable domain, its missing parts supplied by reference TRBV7-9 and TRBJ1-4, is DTGVSQNPRHKITKRGQNVTFRCDPISEHNRLYWYRQTLGQGPEFLTYFQNEAQLEKSRLLSDRFSAERPKGSFSTLEIQRTEQGDSAMYLCATPTEKLFFGSGTQLSVL.

This clonotype was seen ten or more times. V and J are TRBV25-1 and TRBJ2-5, with D possibly being TRBD1 (5 bases). V gave up 4 bases and J gave up 3 bases, with 15 bases separating them. Germline V CDR1 and CDR2: MGHDK, SYGVNS. This CDR3 is built from 15 residues. The CDR3 loop reads CASSVPSGIEETQYF. As DNA, the CDR3 is TGTGCCAGCAGTGTCCCCTCAGGGATCGAAGAGACCCAGTACTTC.

The table lists this clonotype with many counts. The chain joins TRBV12-3 or TRBV12-4 to TRBJ2-5; D unclear. The CDR3 runs to 13 residues. The ends were cut back, 0 bases at V and 0 bases at J, with 2 bases in the middle. DNA of the CDR3: TGTGCCAGCAGTTTAGCAGACCAAGAGACCCAGTACTTC. This encodes CASSLADQETQYF.

This clonotype was seen ten or more times. The gene calls are TRBV7-7 and TRBJ2-5; weak D call: TRBD1 (6 bases). Germline V gives CDR1 SSHAT, CDR2 FNYEAQ (reference sequence). The CDR3 covers 13 residues. V lost 5 bases and J lost 2, with 9 bases in between. CDR3 nucleotide sequence: TGTGCCAGCAGCACAGGGATACAAGAGACCCAGTACTTC. Protein sequence: CASSTGIQETQYF.

This clonotype was counted at least ten times. The chain combines TRBV18 with TRBJ1-5, with D perhaps TRBD1 (5 bases). CDR1 is KGHSH, CDR2 LQKENI, per germline. The CDR3 is made up of 17 amino acids. V gave up 2 bases and J gave up 2 bases, with 16 bases separating them. CDR3 protein: CASSPGGAGGGNQPQHF. CDR3 DNA: TGTGCCAGCTCACCAGGAGGGGCGGGCGGGGGCAATCAGCCCCAGCATTTT.

This clonotype was seen ten or more times. J is TRBJ2-3 and V is TRBV5-1, with D unresolved. Deletions cut 0 bases from V and 3 bases from J, with 5 bases between. Germline V lookup: CDR1 SGHRS, CDR2 YFSETQ. The CDR3 is 13 amino acids. This CDR3 reads CASSLAPTDTQYF. The CDR3 nucleotides are TGCGCCAGCAGCTTGGCTCCGACAGATACGCAGTATTTT.

Many counts were recorded for this clonotype. V usage is TRBV20-1 and J usage is TRBJ2-5, with D perhaps matching TRBD1 (5 bases). CDR3 length: 13 amino acids. In germline, CDR1 is DFQATT, CDR2 SNEGSKA (reference sequence). Trimming removed 7 bases at V and 5 bases at J, with 17 bases between. The CDR3 region is CSVMDKSLETQYF. For the CDR3, the DNA is TGCAGTGTAATGGACAAATCCCTGGAGACCCAGTACTTC.

This clonotype appeared a few times. V is TRBV14 and J is TRBJ2-1; D remains ambiguous. Between the trimmed V and J ends, which lost 0 bases and 11 bases, there was a span of 11 bases. CDR3 length equals 13 residues. Germline-derived CDR1 and CDR2 are SGHDN and FVKESK. The DNA of the CDR3 is TGTGCCAGCAGCCAAGATGTGGGGTTCCAGCAGTTCTTC. It is translated as CASSQDVGFQQFF.

Note on this clonotype: This may be a read error: a much more frequent sequence differs by one nucleotide. The rearrangement uses TRBV7-3 and TRBJ1-1, with D perhaps matching TRBD1 (5 bases). This CDR3 comprises 13 residues. Per the germline V gene, CDR1 is SGHTA and CDR2 is FQGTGA. Between the trimmed V and J ends, which lost 2 bases and 6 bases, there was a span of 10 bases. The CDR3 DNA reads TGTGCCAGCAGCTTATCGGGACCCTCTGAAGCTTTCTTT. It translates to CASSLSGPSEAFF.

This clonotype was detected many times. The J gene is TRBJ1-1, the V gene TRBV20-1; 11 bases fit TRBD1. The germline V gene encodes CDR1 DFQATT and CDR2 SNEGSKA (reference sequence). The V and J ends lost 3 bases and 5 bases, in that order; junction bases with no gene match: 5. The CDR3 consists of 14 residues. The CDR3 here is CSARGGQGGTEAFF. For the CDR3, the DNA is TGCAGTGCTAGGGGGGGACAGGGGGGTACTGAAGCTTTCTTT.

Ten or more counts support this clonotype. The gene calls are TRBV20-1 and TRBJ2-7, with a tentative D call TRBD1 (6 bases). The V gene lost 1 base and the J gene lost 5 bases, with 9 bases spanning the gap. The germline gives CDR1 DFQATT, CDR2 SNEGSKA (reference sequence). This CDR3 contains 12 residues. The CDR3 here is CSARVPGDEQYF. In nucleotides, the CDR3 is TGCAGTGCTAGAGTCCCAGGGGACGAGCAGTACTTC.

This clonotype came up many times. The J gene is TRBJ1-5, the V gene TRBV27, with 7 bases lining up with TRBD1. Germline values: CDR1 MNHEY, CDR2 SMNVEV (reference sequence). The CDR3 extends over 14 amino acids. V was pared by 6 bases and J by 1 base, with 3 bases of the junction left unmatched. The CDR3 loop is CASRSQGSNQPQHF. The CDR3 DNA reads as TGTGCCAGCAGATCACAGGGGAGCAATCAGCCCCAGCATTTT.